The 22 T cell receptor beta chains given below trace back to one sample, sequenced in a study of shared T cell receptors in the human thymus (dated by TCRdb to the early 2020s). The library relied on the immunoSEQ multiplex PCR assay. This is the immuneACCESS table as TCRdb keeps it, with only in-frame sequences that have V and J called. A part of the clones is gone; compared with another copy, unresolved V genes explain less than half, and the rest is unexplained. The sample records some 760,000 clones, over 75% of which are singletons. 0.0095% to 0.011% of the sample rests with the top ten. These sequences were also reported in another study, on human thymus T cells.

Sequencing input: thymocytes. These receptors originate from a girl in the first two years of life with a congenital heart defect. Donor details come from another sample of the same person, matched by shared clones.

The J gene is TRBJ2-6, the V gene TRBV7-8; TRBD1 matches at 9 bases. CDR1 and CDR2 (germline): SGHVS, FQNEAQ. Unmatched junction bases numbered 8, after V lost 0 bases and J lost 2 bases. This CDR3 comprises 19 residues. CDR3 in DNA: TGTGCCAGCAGCTTAGCGTTCGGACAGGGGAGCGCTGGGGCCAACGTCCTGACTTTC. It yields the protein CASSLAFGQGSAGANVLTF.

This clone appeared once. The CDR3 region is CASSQDVVWGLDQPQHF. In nucleotides, the CDR3 is TGCGCCAGCAGCCAAGATGTGGTTTGGGGACTGGATCAGCCCCAGCATTTT. The chain is built from TRBV4-3 and TRBJ1-5, with a possible D match to TRBD1 (5 bases). The CDR3 contains 17 residues. The V gene lost 0 bases and the J gene lost 5 bases, with 17 bases spanning the gap. Germline V gives CDR1 LGHNA, CDR2 YSLEER.

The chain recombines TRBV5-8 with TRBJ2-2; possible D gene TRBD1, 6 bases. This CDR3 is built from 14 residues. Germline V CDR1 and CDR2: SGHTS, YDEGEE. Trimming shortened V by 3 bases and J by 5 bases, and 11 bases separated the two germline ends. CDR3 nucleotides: TGTGCCAGCAGCTGGCAGGGGCCTACCGGGGAGCTGTTTTTT. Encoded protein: CASSWQGPTGELFF.

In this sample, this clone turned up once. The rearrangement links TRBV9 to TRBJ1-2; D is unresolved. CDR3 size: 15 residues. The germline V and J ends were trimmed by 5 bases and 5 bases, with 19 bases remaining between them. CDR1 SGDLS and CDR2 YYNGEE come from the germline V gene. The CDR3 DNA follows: TGTGCCAGCAGATCCCTGGACTGGCCGGGGTATGGCTACACCTTC. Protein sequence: CASRSLDWPGYGYTF.

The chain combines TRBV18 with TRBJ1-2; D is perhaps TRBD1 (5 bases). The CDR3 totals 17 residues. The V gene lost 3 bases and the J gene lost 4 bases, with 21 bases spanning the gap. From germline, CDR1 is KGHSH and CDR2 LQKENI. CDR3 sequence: CASSPSTGRWRGYGYTF. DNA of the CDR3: TGTGCCAGCTCACCGTCCACGGGACGCTGGAGGGGCTATGGCTACACCTTC.

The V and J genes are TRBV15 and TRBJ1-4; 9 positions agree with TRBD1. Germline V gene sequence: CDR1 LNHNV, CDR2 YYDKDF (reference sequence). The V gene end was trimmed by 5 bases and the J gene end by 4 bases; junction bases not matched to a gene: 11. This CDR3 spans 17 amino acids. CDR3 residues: CATSLIVRDRDNEKLFF. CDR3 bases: TGTGCCACCAGCCTAATAGTCCGGGACAGGGATAATGAAAAACTGTTTTTT.

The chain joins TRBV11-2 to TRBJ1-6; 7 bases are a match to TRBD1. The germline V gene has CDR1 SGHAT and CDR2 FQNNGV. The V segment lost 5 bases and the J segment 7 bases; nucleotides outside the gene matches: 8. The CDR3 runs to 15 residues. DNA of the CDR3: TGTGCCAGCAGCCCCCGGGGACAGCCAAATTCACCCCTCCACTTT. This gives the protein CASSPRGQPNSPLHF.

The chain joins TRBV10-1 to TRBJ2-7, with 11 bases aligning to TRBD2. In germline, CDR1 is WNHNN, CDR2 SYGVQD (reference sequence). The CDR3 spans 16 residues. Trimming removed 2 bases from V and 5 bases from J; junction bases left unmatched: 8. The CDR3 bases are TGCGCCAGCAGTGAGGTACTAGCGGGGGACCGGGACGAGCAGTACTTC. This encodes CASSEVLAGDRDEQYF.

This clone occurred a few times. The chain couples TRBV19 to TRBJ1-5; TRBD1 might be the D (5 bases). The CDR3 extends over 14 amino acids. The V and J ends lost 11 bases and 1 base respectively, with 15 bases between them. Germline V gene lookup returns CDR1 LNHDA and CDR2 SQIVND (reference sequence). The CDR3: CAGAGGGSNQPQHF. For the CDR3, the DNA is TGTGCCGGGGCGGGGGGAGGAAGCAATCAGCCCCAGCATTTT.

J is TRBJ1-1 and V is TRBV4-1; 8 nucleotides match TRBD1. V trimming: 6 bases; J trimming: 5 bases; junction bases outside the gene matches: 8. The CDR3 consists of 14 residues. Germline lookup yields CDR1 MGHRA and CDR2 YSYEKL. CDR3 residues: CASSPATGETEAFF. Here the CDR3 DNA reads TGCGCCAGCAGTCCTGCGACAGGGGAGACTGAAGCTTTCTTT.

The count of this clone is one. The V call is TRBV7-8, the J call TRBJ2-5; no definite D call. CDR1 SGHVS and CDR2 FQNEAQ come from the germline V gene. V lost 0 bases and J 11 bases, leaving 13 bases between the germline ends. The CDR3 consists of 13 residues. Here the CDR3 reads CASSLAHEHEQYF. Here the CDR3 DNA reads TGTGCCAGCAGCTTAGCGCACGAGCATGAGCAGTACTTC.

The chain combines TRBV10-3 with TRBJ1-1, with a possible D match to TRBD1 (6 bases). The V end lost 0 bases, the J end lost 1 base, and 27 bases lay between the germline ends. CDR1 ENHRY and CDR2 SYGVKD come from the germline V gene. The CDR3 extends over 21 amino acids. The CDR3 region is CAISESRGVIGQGTSNTEAFF. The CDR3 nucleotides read TGTGCCATCAGTGAGTCTCGCGGTGTGATAGGGCAGGGGACCTCGAACACTGAAGCTTTCTTT.

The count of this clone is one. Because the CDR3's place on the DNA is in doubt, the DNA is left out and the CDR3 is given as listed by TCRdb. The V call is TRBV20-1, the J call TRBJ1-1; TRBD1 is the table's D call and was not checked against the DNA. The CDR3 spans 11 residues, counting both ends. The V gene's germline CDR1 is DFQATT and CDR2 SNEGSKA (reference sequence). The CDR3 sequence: CSRYRCAEAFF.

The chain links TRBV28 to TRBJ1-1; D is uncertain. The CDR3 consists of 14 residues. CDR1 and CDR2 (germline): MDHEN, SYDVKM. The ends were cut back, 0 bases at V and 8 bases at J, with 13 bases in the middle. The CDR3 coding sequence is TGTGCCAGCAGTTTATGCAAGCCCCAGGCAGAAGCTTTCTTT. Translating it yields CASSLCKPQAEAFF.

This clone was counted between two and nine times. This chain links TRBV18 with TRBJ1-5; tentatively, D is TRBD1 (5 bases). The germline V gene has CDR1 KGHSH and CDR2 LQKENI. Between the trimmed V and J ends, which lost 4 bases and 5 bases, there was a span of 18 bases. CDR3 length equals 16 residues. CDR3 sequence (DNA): TGTGCCAGCTCACTCCGATCCCCAGGGCAAGATCAGCCCCAGCATTTT. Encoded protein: CASSLRSPGQDQPQHF. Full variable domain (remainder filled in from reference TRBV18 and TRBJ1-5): NAGVMQNPRHLVRRRGQEARLRCSPMKGHSHVYWYRQLPEEGLKFMVYLQKENIIDESGMPKERFSAEFPKEGPSILRIQQVVRGDSAAYFCASSLRSPGQDQPQHFGDGTRLSIL.

The DNA of the CDR3 is TGTGCCAGCAGCTCAACCGCGGGGTACATTTGGAGCGCTGAAGCTTTCTTT. It specifies CASSSTAGYIWSAEAFF. V and J are TRBV14 and TRBJ1-1, with D uncertain. The V end was cut by 5 bases, the J end by 6 bases, with 25 bases between. CDR1 and CDR2 from the germline V gene are SGHDN and FVKESK. CDR3 length equals 17 residues.

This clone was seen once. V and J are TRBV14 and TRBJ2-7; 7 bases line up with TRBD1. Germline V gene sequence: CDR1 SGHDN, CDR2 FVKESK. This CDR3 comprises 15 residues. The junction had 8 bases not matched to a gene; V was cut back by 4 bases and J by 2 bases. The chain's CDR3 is CASSPRQGFPYEQYF. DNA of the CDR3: TGTGCCAGCAGCCCCCGACAGGGCTTTCCCTACGAGCAGTACTTC.

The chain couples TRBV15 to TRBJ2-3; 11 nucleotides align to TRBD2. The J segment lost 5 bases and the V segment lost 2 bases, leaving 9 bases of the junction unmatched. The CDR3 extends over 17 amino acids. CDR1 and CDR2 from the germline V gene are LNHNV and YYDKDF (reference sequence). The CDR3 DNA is TGTGCCACCAGCAGACTATTAGCGGGGGGGCGGGAAGATACGCAGTATTTT. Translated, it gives CATSRLLAGGREDTQYF.

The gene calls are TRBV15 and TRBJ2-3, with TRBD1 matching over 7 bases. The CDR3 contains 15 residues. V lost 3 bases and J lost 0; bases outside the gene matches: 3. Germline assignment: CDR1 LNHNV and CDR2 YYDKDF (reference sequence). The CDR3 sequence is CATSSATGSTDTQYF. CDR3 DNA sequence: TGTGCCACCAGCAGTGCGACAGGGAGCACAGATACGCAGTATTTT.

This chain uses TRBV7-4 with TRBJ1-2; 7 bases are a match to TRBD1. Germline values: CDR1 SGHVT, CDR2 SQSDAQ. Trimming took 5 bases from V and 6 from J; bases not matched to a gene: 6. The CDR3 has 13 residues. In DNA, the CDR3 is TGTGCCAGCAGCCTACAGACAGGGCATGGCTACACCTTC. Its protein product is CASSLQTGHGYTF.

In DNA, the CDR3 is TGTGCCAGCAGCCAATCAATAACACTCCCGGGACAGGGGGTGTTCTTC. Translated: CASSQSITLPGQGVFF. The chain carries TRBV7-9 and TRBJ2-1, with 11 bases identical to TRBD1. Germline V CDR1 and CDR2: SEHNR, FQNEAQ (reference sequence). There are 16 residues in the CDR3. The trim removed 5 bases at V and 15 bases at J, leaving 18 bases unmatched.

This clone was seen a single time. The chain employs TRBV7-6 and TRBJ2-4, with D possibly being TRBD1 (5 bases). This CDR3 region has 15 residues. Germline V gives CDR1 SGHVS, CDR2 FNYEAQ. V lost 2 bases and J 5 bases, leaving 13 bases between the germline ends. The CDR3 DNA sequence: TGTGCCAGCAGCTTATTCGCAGGGCCTGAAAACATTCAGTACTTC. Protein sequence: CASSLFAGPENIQYF.